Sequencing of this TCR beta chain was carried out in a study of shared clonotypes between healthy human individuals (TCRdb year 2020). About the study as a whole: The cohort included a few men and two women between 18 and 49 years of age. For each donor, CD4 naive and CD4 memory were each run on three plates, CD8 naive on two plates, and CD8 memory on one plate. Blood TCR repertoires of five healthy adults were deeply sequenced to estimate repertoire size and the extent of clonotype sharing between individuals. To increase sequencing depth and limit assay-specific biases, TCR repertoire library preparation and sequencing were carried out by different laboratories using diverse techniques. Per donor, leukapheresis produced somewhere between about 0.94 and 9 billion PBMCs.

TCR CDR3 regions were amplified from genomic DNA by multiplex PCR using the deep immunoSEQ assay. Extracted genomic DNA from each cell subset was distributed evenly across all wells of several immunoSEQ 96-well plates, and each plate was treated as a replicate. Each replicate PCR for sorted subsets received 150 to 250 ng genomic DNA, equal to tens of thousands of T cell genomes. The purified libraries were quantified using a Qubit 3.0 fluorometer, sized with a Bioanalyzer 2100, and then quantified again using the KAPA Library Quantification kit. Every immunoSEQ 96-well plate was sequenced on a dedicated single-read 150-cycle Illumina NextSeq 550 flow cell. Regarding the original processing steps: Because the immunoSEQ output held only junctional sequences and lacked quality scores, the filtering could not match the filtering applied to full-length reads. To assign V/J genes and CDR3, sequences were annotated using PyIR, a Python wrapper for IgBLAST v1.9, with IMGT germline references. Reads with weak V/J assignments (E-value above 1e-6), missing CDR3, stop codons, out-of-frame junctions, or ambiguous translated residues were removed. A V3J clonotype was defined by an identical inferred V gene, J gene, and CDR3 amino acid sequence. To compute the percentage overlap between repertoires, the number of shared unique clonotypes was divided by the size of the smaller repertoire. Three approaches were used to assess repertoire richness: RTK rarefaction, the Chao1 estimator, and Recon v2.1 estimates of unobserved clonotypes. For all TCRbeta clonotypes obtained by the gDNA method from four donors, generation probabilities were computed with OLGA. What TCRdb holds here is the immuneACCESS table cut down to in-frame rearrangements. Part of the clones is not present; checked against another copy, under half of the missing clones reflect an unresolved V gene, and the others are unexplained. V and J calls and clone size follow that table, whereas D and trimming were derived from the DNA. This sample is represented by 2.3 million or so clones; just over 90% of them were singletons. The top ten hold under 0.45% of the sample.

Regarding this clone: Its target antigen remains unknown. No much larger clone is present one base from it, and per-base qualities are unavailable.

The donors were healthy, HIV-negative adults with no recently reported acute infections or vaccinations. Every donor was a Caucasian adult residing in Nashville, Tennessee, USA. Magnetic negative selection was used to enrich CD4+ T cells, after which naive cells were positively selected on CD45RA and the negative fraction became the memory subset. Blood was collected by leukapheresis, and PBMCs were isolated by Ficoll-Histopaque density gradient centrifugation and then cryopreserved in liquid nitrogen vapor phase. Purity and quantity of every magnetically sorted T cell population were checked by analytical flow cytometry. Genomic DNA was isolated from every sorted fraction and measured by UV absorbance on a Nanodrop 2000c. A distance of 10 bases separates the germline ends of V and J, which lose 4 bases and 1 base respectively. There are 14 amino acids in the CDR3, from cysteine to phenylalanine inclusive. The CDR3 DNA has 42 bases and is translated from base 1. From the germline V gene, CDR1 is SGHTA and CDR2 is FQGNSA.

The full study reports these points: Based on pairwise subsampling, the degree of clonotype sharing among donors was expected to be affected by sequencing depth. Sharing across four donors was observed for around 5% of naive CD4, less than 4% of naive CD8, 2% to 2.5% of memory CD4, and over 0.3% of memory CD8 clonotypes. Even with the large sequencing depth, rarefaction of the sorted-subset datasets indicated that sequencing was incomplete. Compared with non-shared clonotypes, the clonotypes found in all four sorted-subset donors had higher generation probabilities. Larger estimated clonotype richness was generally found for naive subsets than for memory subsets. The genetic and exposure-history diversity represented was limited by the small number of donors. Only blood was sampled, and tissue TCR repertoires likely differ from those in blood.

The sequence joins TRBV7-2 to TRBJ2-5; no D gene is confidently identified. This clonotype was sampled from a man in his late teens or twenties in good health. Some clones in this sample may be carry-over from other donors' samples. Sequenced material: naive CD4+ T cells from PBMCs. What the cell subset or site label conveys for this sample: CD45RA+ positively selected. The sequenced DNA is TGTGCCAGCAGCTATGGACCCCTCCAAGAGACCCAGTACTTC. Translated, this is CASSYGPLQETQYF.